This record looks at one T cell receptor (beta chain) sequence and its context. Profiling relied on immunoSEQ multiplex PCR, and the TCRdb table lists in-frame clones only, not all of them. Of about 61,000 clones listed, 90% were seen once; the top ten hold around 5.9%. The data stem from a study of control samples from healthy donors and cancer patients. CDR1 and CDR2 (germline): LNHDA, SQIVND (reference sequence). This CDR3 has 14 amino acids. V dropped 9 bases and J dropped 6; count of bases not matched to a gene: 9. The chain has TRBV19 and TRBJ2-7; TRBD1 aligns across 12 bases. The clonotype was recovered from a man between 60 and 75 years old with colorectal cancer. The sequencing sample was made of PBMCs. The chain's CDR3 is CASRGGQGAIEQYF. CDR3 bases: TGTGCCAGCCGGGGGGGACAGGGGGCTATCGAGCAGTACTTC. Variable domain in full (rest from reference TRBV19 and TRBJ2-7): DGGITQSPKYLFRKEGQNVTLSCEQNLNHDAMYWYRQDPGQGLRLIYYSQIVNDFQKGDIAEGYSVSREKKESFPLTVTSAQKNPTAFYLCASRGGQGAIEQYFGPGTRLTVT.